This T cell receptor beta chain appears in the sequencing data of a study of blood T cells in healthy people across ages. V was cut by 3 bases and J by 6 bases, with 17 bases left in between. The CDR3 length is 15 residues. The germline gives CDR1 SGHRS, CDR2 YFSETQ. This clonotype has only one observation. Its cognate antigen is unknown. Next came a second PCR, run for about 7 to 12 cycles, which used a sample-barcoded 5' primer along with a J-beta primer mix. The authors tagged each cDNA molecule using a template-switch adaptor with 12 random nucleotides. Using its own MiXCR run on the 5' RACE reads, TCRdb lists one record per CDR3 protein. The sample consists of hundreds of thousands of distinct CDR3 sequences, 62% of them appearing once. Study-level findings and limits: PBMCs were not sorted, which prevented a conclusive comparison of naive versus antigen-experienced cells. The CMV status of each donor remained undetermined, and this could have confounded shifts in expanded clonotypes. When one million T cells were used, diversity estimates were thought to be underestimates.

The specimen sequenced was blood. The chain has TRBV5-1 and TRBJ2-3, with no clear D. This TCR derives from a man aged 25-45 years in good health. CDR3 region: CASSYAQYRKDTQYF. DNA for the CDR3: TGCGCCAGCAGCTACGCACAATATCGCAAGGATACGCAGTATTTT.